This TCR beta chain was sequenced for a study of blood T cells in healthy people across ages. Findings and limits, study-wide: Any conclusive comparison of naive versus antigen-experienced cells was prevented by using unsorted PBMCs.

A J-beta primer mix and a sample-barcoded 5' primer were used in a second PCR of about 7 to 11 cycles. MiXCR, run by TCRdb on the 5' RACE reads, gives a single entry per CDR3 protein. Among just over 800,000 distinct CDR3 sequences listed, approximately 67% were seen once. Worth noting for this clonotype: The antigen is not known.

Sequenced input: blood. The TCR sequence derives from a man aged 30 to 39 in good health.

The CDR3 region has the DNA TGTGCCAGCAGTTACATCGACAGGGGAGGGAAGACCCAGTACTTC. This sequence encodes CASSYIDRGGKTQYF. V is TRBV6-5 and J is TRBJ2-5; tentative D call: TRBD1 (8 bases). The CDR3 sequence is 15 residues long. The germline V and J ends were trimmed by 2 bases and 6 bases, with 16 bases remaining between them. Per germline, CDR1 MNHEY and CDR2 SVGAGI.